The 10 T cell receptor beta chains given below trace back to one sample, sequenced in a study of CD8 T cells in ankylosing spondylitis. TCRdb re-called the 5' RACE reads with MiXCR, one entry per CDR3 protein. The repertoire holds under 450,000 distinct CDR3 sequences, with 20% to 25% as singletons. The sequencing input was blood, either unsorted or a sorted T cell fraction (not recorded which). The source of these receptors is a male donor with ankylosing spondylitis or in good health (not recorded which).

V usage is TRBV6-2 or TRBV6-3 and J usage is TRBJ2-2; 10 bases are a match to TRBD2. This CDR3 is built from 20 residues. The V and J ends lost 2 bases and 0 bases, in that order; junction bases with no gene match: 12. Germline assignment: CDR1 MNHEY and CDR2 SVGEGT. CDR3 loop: CASSYPGASGGPTNTGELFF. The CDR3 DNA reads TGTGCCAGCAGTTACCCAGGGGCTAGCGGGGGACCAACGAACACCGGGGAGCTGTTTTTT.

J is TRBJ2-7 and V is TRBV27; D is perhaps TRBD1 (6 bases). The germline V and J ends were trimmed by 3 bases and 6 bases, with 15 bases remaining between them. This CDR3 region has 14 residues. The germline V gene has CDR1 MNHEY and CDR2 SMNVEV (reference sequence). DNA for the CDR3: TGTGCCAGCAGTTTGAATGGGGGCTTAGGCGAGCAGTACTTC. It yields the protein CASSLNGGLGEQYF.

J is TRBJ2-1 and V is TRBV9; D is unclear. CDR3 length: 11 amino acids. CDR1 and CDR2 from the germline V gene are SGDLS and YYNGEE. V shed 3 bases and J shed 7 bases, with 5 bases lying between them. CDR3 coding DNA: TGTGCCAGCAGCGGTCCTAATGAGCAGTTCTTC. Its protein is CASSGPNEQFF.

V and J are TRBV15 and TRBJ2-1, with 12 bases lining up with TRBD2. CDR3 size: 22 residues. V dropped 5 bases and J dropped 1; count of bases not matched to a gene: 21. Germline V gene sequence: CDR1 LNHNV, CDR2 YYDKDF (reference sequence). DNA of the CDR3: TGTGCCACCAGCCGAACCCTCGGGGCTAGCGGGGGGGTGACTACGTCCTACAATGAGCAGTTCTTC. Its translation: CATSRTLGASGGVTTSYNEQFF.

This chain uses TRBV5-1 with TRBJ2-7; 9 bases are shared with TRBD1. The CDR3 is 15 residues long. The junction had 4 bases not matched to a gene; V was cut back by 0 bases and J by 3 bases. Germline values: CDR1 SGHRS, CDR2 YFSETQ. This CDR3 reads CASSLEQGANYEQYF. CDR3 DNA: TGCGCCAGCAGCTTGGAACAGGGGGCGAACTACGAGCAGTACTTC. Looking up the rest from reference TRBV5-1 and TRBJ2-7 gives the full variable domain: KAGVTQTPRYLIKTRGQQVTLSCSPISGHRSVSWYQQTPGQGLQFLFEYFSETQRNKGNFPGRFSGRQFSNSRSEMNVSTLELGDSALYLCASSLEQGANYEQYFGPGTRLTVT.

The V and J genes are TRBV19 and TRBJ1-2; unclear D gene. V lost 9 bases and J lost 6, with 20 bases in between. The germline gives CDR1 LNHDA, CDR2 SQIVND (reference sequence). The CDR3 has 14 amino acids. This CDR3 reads CASHDLVSLHGYTF. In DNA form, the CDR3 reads TGTGCCAGCCACGATTTGGTTTCCCTGCATGGCTACACCTTC.

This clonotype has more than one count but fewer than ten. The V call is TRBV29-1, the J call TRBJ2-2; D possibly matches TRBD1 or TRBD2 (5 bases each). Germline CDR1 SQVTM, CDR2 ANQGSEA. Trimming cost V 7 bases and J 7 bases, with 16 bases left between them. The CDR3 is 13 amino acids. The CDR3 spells CSAPGPWDGELFF. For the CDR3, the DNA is TGCAGCGCCCCGGGGCCCTGGGACGGGGAGCTGTTTTTT.

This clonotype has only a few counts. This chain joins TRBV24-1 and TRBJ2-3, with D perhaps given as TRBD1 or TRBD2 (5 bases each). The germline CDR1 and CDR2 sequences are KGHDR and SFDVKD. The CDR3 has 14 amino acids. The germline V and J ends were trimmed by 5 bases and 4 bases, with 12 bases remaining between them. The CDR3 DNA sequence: TGTGCCACCAGTGCGAGGGGTGGGGCAGATACGCAGTATTTT. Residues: CATSARGGADTQYF.

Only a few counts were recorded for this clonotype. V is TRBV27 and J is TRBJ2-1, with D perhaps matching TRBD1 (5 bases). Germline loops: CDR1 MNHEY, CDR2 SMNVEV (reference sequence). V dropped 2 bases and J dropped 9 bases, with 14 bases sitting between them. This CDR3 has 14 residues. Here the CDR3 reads CASSLRGILVEQFF. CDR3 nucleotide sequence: TGTGCCAGCAGTTTAAGGGGAATCTTAGTTGAGCAGTTCTTC.

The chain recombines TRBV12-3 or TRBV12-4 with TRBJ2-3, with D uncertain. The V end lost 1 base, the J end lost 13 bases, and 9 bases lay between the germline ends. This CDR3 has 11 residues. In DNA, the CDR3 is TGTGCCAGCAGTTTAGACAGCCTTGAGTATTTT. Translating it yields CASSLDSLEYF.